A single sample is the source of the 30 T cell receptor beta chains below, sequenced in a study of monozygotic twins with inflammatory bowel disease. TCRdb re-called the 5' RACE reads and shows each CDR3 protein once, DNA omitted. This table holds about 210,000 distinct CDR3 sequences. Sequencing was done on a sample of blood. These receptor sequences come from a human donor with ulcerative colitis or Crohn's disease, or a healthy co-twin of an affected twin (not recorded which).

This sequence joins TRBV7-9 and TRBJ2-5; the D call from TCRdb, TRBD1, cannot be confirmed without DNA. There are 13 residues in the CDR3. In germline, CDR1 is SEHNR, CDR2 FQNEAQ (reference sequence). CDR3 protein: CASSLEAPGTQYF.

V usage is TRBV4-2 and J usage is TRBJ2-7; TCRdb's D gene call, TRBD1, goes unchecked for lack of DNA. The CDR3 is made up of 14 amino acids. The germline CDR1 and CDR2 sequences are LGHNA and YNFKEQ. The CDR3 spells CASSQDFSGYEQYF.

The CDR3 loop reads CASSQLAGSTDTQYF. The chain links TRBV3-1 to TRBJ2-3; the D call from TCRdb, TRBD2, cannot be confirmed without DNA. In germline, CDR1 is LGHDT, CDR2 YNNKEL (reference sequence). The CDR3 consists of 15 residues.

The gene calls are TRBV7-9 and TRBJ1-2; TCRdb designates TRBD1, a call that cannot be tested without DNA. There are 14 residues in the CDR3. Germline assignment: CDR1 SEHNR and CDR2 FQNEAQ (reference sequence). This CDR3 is CASSLAGQHYGYTF.

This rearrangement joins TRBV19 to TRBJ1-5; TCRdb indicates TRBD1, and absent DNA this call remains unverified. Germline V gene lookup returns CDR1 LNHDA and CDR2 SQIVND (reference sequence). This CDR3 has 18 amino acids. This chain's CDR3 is CASSFRGQGMLEFQPQHF.

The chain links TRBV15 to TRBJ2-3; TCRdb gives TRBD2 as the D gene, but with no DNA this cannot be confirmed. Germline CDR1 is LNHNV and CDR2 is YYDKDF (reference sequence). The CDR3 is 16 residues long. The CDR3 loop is CATKYRLAGGSDTQYF.

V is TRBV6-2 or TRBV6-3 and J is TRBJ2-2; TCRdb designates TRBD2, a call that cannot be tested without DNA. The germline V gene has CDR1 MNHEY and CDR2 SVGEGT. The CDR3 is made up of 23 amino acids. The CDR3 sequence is CASSSSSISYSRDKKRGTGELFF.

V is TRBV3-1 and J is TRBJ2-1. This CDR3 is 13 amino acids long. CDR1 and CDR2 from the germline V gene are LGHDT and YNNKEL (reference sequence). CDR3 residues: CASSPVHGNEQFF.

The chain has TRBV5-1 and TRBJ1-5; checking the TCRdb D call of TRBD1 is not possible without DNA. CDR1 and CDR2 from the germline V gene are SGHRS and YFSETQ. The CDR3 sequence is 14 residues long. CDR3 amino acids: CARGDREHNQPQHF.

CDR3: CASSLTSRDRDGYTF. The chain couples TRBV7-3 to TRBJ1-2; TCRdb's D call, TRBD1, is unchecked because there is no DNA. The CDR3 totals 15 residues. The germline CDR1 and CDR2 sequences are SGHTA and FQGTGA.

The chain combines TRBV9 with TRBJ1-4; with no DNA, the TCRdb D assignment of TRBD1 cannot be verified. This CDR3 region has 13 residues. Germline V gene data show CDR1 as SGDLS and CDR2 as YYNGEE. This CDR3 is CASSVGQEEKLFF.

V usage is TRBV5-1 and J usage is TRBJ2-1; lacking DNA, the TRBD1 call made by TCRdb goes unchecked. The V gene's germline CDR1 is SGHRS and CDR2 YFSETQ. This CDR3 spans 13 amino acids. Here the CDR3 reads CASSLGQGNQQFF. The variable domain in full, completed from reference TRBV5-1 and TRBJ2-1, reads KAGVTQTPRYLIKTRGQQVTLSCSPISGHRSVSWYQQTPGQGLQFLFEYFSETQRNKGNFPGRFSGRQFSNSRSEMNVSTLELGDSALYLCASSLGQGNQQFFGPGTRLTVL.

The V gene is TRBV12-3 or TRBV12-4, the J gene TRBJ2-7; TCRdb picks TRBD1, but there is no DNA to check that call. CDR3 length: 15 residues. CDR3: CASSLSATGSEEQYF.

CDR3 residues: CASTPGEGAAVGDGYTF. V usage is TRBV6-5 and J usage is TRBJ1-2. Germline values: CDR1 MNHEY, CDR2 SVGAGI. This CDR3 comprises 17 residues.

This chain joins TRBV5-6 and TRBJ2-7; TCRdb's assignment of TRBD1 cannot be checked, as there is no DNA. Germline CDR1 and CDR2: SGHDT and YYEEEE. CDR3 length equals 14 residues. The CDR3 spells CASSRKVGTVEQYF.

The CDR3 loop is CASSLAHVGPTYEQYF. The chain combines TRBV12-3 or TRBV12-4 with TRBJ2-7. CDR3 size: 16 residues.

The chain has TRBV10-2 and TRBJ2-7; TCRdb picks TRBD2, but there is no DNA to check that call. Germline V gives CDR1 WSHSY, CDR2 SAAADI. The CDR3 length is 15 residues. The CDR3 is CASSETWGGPYEQYF.

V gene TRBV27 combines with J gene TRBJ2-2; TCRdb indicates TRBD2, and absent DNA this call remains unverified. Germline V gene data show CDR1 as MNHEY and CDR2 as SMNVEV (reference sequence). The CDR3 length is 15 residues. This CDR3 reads CASSLRGRGTGELFF.

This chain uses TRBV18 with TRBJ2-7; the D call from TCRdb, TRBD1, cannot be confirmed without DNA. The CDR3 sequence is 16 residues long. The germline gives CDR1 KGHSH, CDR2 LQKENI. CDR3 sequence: CASSPLALTGRDEQYF.

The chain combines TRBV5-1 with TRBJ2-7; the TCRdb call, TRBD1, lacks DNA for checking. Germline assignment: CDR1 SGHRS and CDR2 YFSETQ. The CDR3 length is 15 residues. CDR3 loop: CASSPGLLSSYEQYF.

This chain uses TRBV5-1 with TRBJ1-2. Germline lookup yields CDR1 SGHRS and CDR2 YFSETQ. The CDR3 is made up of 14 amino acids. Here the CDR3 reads CASSRTDSGDGYTF. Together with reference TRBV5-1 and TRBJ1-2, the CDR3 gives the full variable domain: KAGVTQTPRYLIKTRGQQVTLSCSPISGHRSVSWYQQTPGQGLQFLFEYFSETQRNKGNFPGRFSGRQFSNSRSEMNVSTLELGDSALYLCASSRTDSGDGYTFGSGTRLTVV.

The CDR3 loop reads CASSLVPDDGGGYTF. This chain links TRBV5-1 with TRBJ1-2; TCRdb gives TRBD1 as the D gene, but with no DNA this cannot be confirmed. The CDR3 length is 15 residues. The germline CDR1 and CDR2 sequences are SGHRS and YFSETQ.

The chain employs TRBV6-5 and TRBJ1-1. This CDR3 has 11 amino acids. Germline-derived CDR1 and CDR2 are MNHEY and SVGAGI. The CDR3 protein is CASSEGVLAFF.

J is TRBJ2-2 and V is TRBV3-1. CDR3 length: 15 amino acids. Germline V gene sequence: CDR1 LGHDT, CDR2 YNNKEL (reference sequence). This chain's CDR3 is CASSQVWGNTGELFF.

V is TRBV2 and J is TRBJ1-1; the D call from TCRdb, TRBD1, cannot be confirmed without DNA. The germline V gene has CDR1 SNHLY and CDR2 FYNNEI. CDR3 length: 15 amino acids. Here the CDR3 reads CASSPLLGPNTEAFF.

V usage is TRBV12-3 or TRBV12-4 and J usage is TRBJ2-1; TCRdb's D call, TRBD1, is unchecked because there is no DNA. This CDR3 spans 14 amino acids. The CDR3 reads CASSLGGLGNEQFF.

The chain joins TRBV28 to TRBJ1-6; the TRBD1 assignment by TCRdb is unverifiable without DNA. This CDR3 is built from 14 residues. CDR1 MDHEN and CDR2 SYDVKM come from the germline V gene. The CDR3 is CASSLRDANSPLHF.

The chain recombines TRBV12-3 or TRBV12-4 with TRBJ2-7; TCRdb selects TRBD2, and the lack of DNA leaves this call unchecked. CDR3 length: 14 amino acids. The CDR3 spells CASSFSAGGDEQYF.

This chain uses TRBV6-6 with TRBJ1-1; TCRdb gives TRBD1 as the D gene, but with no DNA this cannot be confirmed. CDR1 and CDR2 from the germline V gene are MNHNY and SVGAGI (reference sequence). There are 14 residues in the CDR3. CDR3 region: CASSYSVQGTEAFF.

The CDR3 spells CSARRDSNQPQHF. V usage is TRBV20-1 and J usage is TRBJ1-5; TCRdb names TRBD1, which stays unverified in the absence of DNA. The CDR3 runs to 13 residues. Germline assignment: CDR1 DFQATT and CDR2 SNEGSKA (reference sequence).